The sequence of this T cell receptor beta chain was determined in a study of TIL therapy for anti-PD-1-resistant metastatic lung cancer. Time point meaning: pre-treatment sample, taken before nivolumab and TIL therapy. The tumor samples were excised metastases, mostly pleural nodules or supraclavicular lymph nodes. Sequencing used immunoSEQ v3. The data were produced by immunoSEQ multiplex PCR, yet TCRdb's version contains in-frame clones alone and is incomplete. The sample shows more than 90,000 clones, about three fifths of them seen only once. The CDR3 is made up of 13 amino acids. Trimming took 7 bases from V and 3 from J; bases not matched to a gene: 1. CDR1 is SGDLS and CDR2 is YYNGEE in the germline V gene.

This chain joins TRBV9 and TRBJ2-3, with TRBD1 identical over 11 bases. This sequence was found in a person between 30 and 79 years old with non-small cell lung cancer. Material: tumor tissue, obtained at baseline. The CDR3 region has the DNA TGTGCCAGCCGGGACAGGGGGACAGATACGCAGTATTTT. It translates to CASRDRGTDTQYF.